The clone carrying this TCR beta chain has a handful of counts. Following RNA extraction, reverse transcription yielded cDNA that acted as the sequencing template. The protocol was immunoSEQ multiplex PCR, while the TCRdb copy is restricted to in-frame clones and leaves out a portion. The sample has about 180,000 clones; approximately 59% are singletons. The sample comes from a study of CD8+ T cells in alopecia areata. Study-wide background: After 6 to 18 months of tofacitinib, follow-up continued 6 months off drug.

Peripheral blood, together with lesional scalp punch biopsies, was collected from alopecia areata patients. Trimming removed 11 bases from V and 2 bases from J; junction bases left unmatched: 10. The CDR3 loop spans 16 amino acids. The germline V gene has CDR1 LNHDA and CDR2 SQIVND (reference sequence). The clonotype comes from a human donor with alopecia areata. V usage is TRBV19 and J usage is TRBJ1-5; 12 positions match TRBD1. This sample comprised CD4+ T cells sorted from blood, obtained at week 0. CDR3 amino acids: CAASGTGGIGNQPQHF. CDR3 bases: TGTGCCGCGTCCGGGACAGGGGGCATTGGCAATCAGCCCCAGCATTTT.